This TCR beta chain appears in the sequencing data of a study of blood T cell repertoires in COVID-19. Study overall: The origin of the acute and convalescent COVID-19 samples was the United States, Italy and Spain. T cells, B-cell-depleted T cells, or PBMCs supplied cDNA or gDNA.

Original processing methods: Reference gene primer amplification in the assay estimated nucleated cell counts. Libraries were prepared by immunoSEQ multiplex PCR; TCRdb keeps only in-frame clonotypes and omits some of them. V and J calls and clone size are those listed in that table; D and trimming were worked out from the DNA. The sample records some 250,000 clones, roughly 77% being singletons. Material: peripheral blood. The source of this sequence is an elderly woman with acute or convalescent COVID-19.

CDR3 residues: CSASSRAGNTIYF. The CDR3 DNA follows: TGCAGTGCTAGTAGCAGGGCTGGAAACACCATATATTTT. The chain recombines TRBV20-1 with TRBJ1-3, with a possible D match to TRBD1 (5 bases). This CDR3 contains 13 residues. Trimming took 3 bases from V and 2 from J, leaving 8 bases between them. CDR1 and CDR2 from the germline V gene are DFQATT and SNEGSKA (reference sequence).